The clone carrying this T cell receptor (beta chain) was counted once. The data belong to a study of cytomegalovirus exposure and HLA in healthy donors. Researchers ran the PCR with 60 Vbeta and 13 Jbeta primers. TCRdb keeps only in-frame clones here, not all; method: immunoSEQ multiplex PCR. The repertoire holds around 89,000 clones, with 81% as singletons. CDR3 length: 13 residues. V was clipped by 10 bases and J by 11 bases; unmatched bases: 14. Germline CDR1 reads MDHEN; CDR2 reads SYDVKM. The sample taken for sequencing was PBMCs. This chain links TRBV28 with TRBJ1-5; 7 positions match TRBD1. The source of this sequence is a girl aged 2 to 9 in good health and CMV-seropositive. CDR3 bases: TGTGCCACCCTTCCGACAGGGCGCAGGACCCAGCATTTT. This sequence encodes CATLPTGRRTQHF.